These 25 T cell receptor beta chains were all obtained from the same sample, sequenced in a study of post-analysis software for immune sequencing data. cDNA libraries for TCR beta contained unique molecular identifiers. From the PCR reads, TCRdb called clonotypes with MiXCR, one entry per CDR3 protein. The sample carries more than 450,000 distinct CDR3 sequences, 44% recorded once. Study-wide points: A few TRBV segments (TRBV5-6, TRBV5-1 and TRBV20-1 among them) occurred more frequently in patients than in controls.

Their target antigens are unknown. The material sequenced was blood. All receptors derive from a girl aged 5-17 years with multiple sclerosis.

This clonotype was recorded many times. The V call is TRBV12-3 or TRBV12-4, the J call TRBJ2-7; 7 nucleotides align to TRBD1. There are 15 residues in the CDR3. V lost 3 bases to trimming and J lost 6 bases; unmatched junction nucleotides: 11. This chain's CDR3 is CASSFIGTGVGEQYF. The CDR3 DNA is TGTGCCAGCAGTTTTATCGGAACAGGGGTTGGCGAGCAGTACTTC.

The chain is built from TRBV7-9 and TRBJ2-1, with TRBD2 identical over 8 bases. The CDR3 totals 17 residues. V trimming: 4 bases; J trimming: 4 bases; junction bases outside the gene matches: 12. Per germline, CDR1 SEHNR and CDR2 FQNEAQ (reference sequence). The CDR3 nucleotides read TGTGCCAGCAGCTCCTCACGAGGGGTAGCGGGGTACAATGAGCAGTTCTTC. Protein: CASSSSRGVAGYNEQFF.

The V and J genes are TRBV7-3 and TRBJ1-2, with 12 bases that match TRBD1. CDR3 length: 14 amino acids. Losses at the gene ends were 5 bases for V and 11 bases for J; bases not matched to a gene: 9. Per germline, CDR1 SGHTA and CDR2 FQGTGA. The DNA for the CDR3 is TGTGCCAGCAGCCCCGGGACAGGGGGCTCTGCTTACACCTTC. This encodes CASSPGTGGSAYTF.

In this sample, this clonotype turned up a few times. CDR3 sequence: CASSPPAGYGQFF. The CDR3 nucleotides are TGTGCCAGCAGCCCTCCGGCGGGCTATGGGCAGTTCTTC. The chain has TRBV11-2 and TRBJ2-1; D is possibly TRBD2 (5 bases). The V gene lost 5 bases and the J gene lost 12 bases, with 17 bases spanning the gap. The CDR3 has 13 amino acids. CDR1 SGHAT and CDR2 FQNNGV come from the germline V gene.

This clonotype was counted between two and nine times. The gene calls are TRBV10-3 and TRBJ1-1; maybe TRBD1 (6 bases). V was clipped by 8 bases and J by 1 base, with 20 bases between them. The CDR3 has 16 residues. The germline gives CDR1 ENHRY, CDR2 SYGVKD. The CDR3: CAILSGGAGGNTEAFF. The DNA of the CDR3 is TGTGCCATCCTCAGCGGGGGGGCCGGGGGGAACACTGAAGCTTTCTTT.

The chain carries TRBV4-2 and TRBJ2-1; 7 bases are shared with TRBD1. This CDR3 has 13 residues. Germline loops: CDR1 LGHNA, CDR2 YNFKEQ. With 3 bases clipped from V and 8 bases from J, the junction kept 4 bases outside the gene matches. The CDR3 region is CASSQRTGDEQFF. The CDR3 nucleotides are TGTGCCAGCAGCCAGAGGACAGGCGATGAGCAGTTCTTC.

The rearrangement uses TRBV7-2 and TRBJ2-1; the match to TRBD1 covers 10 bases. Germline loops: CDR1 SGHTA, CDR2 FQGNSA. CDR3 length: 16 residues. V shed 0 bases and J 3 bases; nucleotides not matched to a gene: 2. CDR3 in DNA: TGTGCCAGCAGCTTAGCCGGGACAGGGGTCTACAATGAGCAGTTCTTC. It encodes CASSLAGTGVYNEQFF.

The V and J genes are TRBV13 and TRBJ2-6; the match to TRBD1 covers 9 bases. The CDR3 runs to 18 residues. The germline gives CDR1 PRHDT, CDR2 FYEKMQ (reference sequence). The V and J ends lost 4 bases and 2 bases, in that order; junction bases with no gene match: 9. Written as DNA, the CDR3 is TGTGCCAGCAGCTCGCGGACAGGGGCCCCAACTGGGGCCAACGTCCTGACTTTC. Its translation is CASSSRTGAPTGANVLTF.

This clonotype was recorded a few times. The rearrangement joins TRBV4-1 to TRBJ1-2; no reliable D call. This CDR3 is built from 13 residues. CDR1 MGHRA and CDR2 YSYEKL come from the germline V gene. Between the trimmed V and J ends, which lost 6 bases and 0 bases, there was a span of 8 bases. The CDR3 DNA is TGCGCCAGCAGACCAACAGCTAACTATGGCTACACCTTC. It specifies CASRPTANYGYTF.

V and J are TRBV29-1 and TRBJ1-2; D might be TRBD1 (5 bases). Germline CDR1 SQVTM, CDR2 ANQGSEA. The CDR3 contains 12 residues. V was trimmed by 1 base and J by 7 bases, leaving 10 bases between them. CDR3 DNA: TGCAGCGTTGAAGTTAGGGGCGGTGGCTACACCTTC. Encoded protein: CSVEVRGGGYTF.

A few counts support this clonotype. The chain employs TRBV4-1 and TRBJ2-1; D is uncertain. This CDR3 has 15 residues. The V gene lost 6 bases and the J gene lost 4 bases, with 16 bases spanning the gap. Germline V gene lookup returns CDR1 MGHRA and CDR2 YSYEKL. The CDR3 DNA sequence: TGCGCCAGCAGAGAAAGTACGGGCGGTTACAATGAGCAGTTCTTC. Translation: CASRESTGGYNEQFF.

The rearrangement links TRBV12-3 or TRBV12-4 to TRBJ1-2; D is perhaps TRBD1 (5 bases). The CDR3 sequence is 11 residues long. CDR3 region: CEKRGGYGYTF. The CDR3 DNA reads as TGTGAGAAAAGGGGCGGCTATGGCTACACCTTC.

This clonotype has a handful of counts. The gene calls are TRBV12-3 or TRBV12-4 and TRBJ1-5; D gene unclear. V dropped 6 bases and J dropped 0 bases, with 6 bases sitting between them. This CDR3 has 13 amino acids. This CDR3 is CASSRNSNQPQHF. The CDR3 DNA sequence: TGTGCCAGCAGCCGAAATAGCAATCAGCCCCAGCATTTT.

The chain uses TRBV20-1 and TRBJ2-7, with D unresolved. The germline CDR1 and CDR2 sequences are DFQATT and SNEGSKA (reference sequence). V was shortened by 3 bases and J by 3 bases, with 15 bases between the two germline ends. This CDR3 contains 14 residues. For the CDR3, the DNA is TGCAGTGCTAGCCCTTGGGGTCTCTTCTACGAGCAGTACTTC. Its translation: CSASPWGLFYEQYF.

This sequence joins TRBV7-2 and TRBJ2-1, with unresolved D. The CDR3 loop spans 12 amino acids. The germline CDR1 and CDR2 sequences are SGHTA and FQGNSA. With 1 base removed from V and 8 bases from J, the gap between germline ends came to 6 bases. Here the CDR3 DNA reads TGTGCCAGCAGCTTAGTGTGGGATGAGCAGTTCTTC. Translated, it gives CASSLVWDEQFF.

Many counts were recorded for this clonotype. The chain employs TRBV12-3 or TRBV12-4 and TRBJ2-3; D is undetermined. The V and J ends lost 5 bases and 11 bases respectively, with 11 bases between them. The CDR3 consists of 11 residues. The CDR3 region is CASSPDALQYF. The DNA of the CDR3 is TGTGCCAGCAGTCCGGACGCCTTGCAGTATTTT.

This clonotype was seen more than once but under ten times. Sequence at one end of the junction differs from germline and may be a read error. This chain uses TRBV29-1 with TRBJ1-2, with D hard to call. Germline V gives CDR1 SQVTM, CDR2 ANQGSEA. The CDR3 runs 14 residues. CDR3 DNA sequence: TGCAGCGTCGAAGGTTGGGCCTCGGACGATGGCTACACCTTC. Encoded protein: CSVEGWASDDGYTF.

This clonotype appeared a few times. The chain uses TRBV4-2 and TRBJ2-4; D is unclear. The end of the DNA is better explained by TRBJ2-7, so the J call may be wrong. The V gene's germline CDR1 is LGHNA and CDR2 YNFKEQ. The CDR3 is 14 amino acids. Written as DNA, the CDR3 is TGTGCCAGCAGCCAAGAAATGGCATCCTACGAGCAGTACTTC. This gives the protein CASSQEMASYEQYF.

The rearrangement uses TRBV30 and TRBJ1-5; 8 positions agree with TRBD1. The CDR3 runs to 15 residues. Germline CDR1 GTSNPN, CDR2 SVGIG (reference sequence). The trim removed 1 base at V and 5 bases at J, leaving 7 bases unmatched. The CDR3 reads CAWSAGTGGDQPQHF. The CDR3 DNA is TGTGCCTGGAGTGCCGGGACAGGAGGCGATCAGCCCCAGCATTTT.

In this sample, this clonotype turned up a few times. The chain carries TRBV4-2 and TRBJ1-2; maybe TRBD1 (6 bases). The CDR3 consists of 15 residues. Trimming took off 1 base at V and 3 bases at J, with 12 bases between the two ends. Germline CDR1 LGHNA, CDR2 YNFKEQ. The CDR3: CASSQATGTYYGYTF. The CDR3 nucleotides read TGTGCCAGCAGCCAAGCTACAGGGACTTACTATGGCTACACCTTC.

The sample holds a few counts of this clonotype. J is TRBJ2-3 and V is TRBV20-1; D tentatively fits TRBD1 or TRBD2 (5 bases each). CDR3 size: 12 residues. Germline loops: CDR1 DFQATT, CDR2 SNEGSKA (reference sequence). V lost 0 bases, J lost 11 bases, and 12 bases lay in between. CDR3 protein: CSARDPGTWQYF. CDR3 nucleotides: TGCAGTGCTAGAGACCCCGGGACGTGGCAGTATTTT.

The chain is built from TRBV28 and TRBJ1-2; 7 nucleotides agree with TRBD1. The CDR3 spans 18 residues. Germline CDR1 and CDR2: MDHEN and SYDVKM. The V segment lost 4 bases and the J segment 0 bases; nucleotides outside the gene matches: 14. The CDR3, as DNA: TGTGCCAGCAGTTCCCAGACAGGGAGCGGCGAAGCTAACTATGGCTACACCTTC. Its translation: CASSSQTGSGEANYGYTF.

This clonotype has only a few counts. The chain has TRBV12-3 or TRBV12-4 and TRBJ2-4; 11 bases agree with TRBD2. V lost 6 bases to trimming and J lost 6 bases; unmatched junction nucleotides: 1. The CDR3 length is 13 residues. CDR3 amino acids: CASRLAGGNIQYF. The CDR3 DNA is TGTGCCAGCAGGCTAGCGGGAGGAAACATTCAGTACTTC.

A word on this clonotype: A much larger clone differs from this one at a single base, so this may be a read error. The CDR3 protein is CASSPTGFTDEQYF. For the CDR3, the DNA is TGTGCCAGCAGCCCGACAGGGTTTACTGACGAGCAGTACTTC. The gene calls are TRBV12-3 or TRBV12-4 and TRBJ2-7, with 7 nucleotides matching TRBD1. The CDR3 runs 14 residues. J gave up 5 bases and V 6 bases, and 10 bases lay outside the gene matches.

The CDR3 here is CASSYGETGHRTF. The CDR3 nucleotides are TGTGCCAGCAGTTACGGGGAGACAGGCCATCGCACCTTC. V usage is TRBV6-6 and J usage is TRBJ1-2; a weak D match, TRBD1 (6 bases). Looked up from germline, CDR1 is MNHNY and CDR2 is SVGAGI (reference sequence). Trimming took off 2 bases at V and 13 bases at J, with 17 bases between the two ends. CDR3 size: 13 residues.